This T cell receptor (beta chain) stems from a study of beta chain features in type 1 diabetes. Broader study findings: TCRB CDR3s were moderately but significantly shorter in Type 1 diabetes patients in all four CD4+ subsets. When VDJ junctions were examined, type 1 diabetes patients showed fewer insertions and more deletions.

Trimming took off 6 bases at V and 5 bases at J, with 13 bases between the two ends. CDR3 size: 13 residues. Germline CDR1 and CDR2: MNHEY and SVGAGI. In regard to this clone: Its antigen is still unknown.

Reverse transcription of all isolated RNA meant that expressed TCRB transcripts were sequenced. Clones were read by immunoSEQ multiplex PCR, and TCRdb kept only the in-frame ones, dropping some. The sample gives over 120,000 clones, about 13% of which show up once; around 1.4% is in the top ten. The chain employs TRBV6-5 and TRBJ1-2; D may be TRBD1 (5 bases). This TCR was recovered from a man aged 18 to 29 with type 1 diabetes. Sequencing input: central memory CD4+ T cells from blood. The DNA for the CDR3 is TGTGCCAGCAGCGCAGGGTCCGTTTATGGCTACACCTTC. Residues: CASSAGSVYGYTF.